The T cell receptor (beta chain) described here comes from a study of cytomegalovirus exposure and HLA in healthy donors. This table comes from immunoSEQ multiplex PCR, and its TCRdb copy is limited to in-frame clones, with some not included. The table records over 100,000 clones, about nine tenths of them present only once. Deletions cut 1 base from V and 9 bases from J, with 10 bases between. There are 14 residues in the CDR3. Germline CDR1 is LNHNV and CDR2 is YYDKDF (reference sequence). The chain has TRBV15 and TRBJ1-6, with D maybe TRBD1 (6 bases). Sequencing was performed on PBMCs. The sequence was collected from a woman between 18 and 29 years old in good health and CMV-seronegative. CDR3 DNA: TGTGCCACCAGCAGAGCCCTACAGGGTTCACCCCTCCACTTT. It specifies CATSRALQGSPLHF. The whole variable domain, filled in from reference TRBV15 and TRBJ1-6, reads DAMVIQNPRYQVTQFGKPVTLSCSQTLNHNVMYWYQQKSSQAPKLLFHYYDKDFNNEADTPDNFQSRRPNTSFCFLDIRSPGLGDTAMYLCATSRALQGSPLHFGNGTRLTVT.